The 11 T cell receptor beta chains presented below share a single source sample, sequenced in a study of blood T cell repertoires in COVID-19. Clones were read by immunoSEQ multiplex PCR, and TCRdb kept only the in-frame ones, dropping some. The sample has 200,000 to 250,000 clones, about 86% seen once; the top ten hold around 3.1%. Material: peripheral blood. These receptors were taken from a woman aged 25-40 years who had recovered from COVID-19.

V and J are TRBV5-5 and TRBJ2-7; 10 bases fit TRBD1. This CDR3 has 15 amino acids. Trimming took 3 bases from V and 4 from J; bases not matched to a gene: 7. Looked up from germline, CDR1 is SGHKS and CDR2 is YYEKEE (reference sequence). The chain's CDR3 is CASSSKDRGIYEQYF. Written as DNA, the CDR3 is TGTGCCAGCAGCTCTAAGGACAGGGGGATTTACGAGCAGTACTTC. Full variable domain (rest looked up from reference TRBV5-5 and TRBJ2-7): DAGVTQSPTHLIKTRGQQVTLRCSPISGHKSVSWYQQVLGQGPQFIFQYYEKEERGRGNFPDRFSARQFPNYSSELNVNALLLGDSALYLCASSSKDRGIYEQYFGPGTRLTVT.

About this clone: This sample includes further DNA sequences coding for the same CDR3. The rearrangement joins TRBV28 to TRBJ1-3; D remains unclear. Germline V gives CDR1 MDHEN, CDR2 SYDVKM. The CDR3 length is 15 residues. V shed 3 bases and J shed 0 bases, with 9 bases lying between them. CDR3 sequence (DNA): TGTGCCAGCAGTTTGGCCGGAGGCTCTGGAAACACCATATATTTT. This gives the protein CASSLAGGSGNTIYF.

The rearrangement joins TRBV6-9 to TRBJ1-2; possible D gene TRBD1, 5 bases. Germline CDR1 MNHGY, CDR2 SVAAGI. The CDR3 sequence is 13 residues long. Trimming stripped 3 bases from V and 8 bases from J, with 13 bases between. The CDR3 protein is CASSYPPREGYTF. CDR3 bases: TGTGCCAGCAGTTACCCCCCCAGGGAAGGCTACACCTTC.

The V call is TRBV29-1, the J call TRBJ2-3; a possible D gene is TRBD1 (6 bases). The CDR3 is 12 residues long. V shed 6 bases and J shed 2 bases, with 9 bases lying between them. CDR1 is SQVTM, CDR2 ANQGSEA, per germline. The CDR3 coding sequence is TGCAGCGTCGGGACACCCACAGATACGCAGTATTTT. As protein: CSVGTPTDTQYF.

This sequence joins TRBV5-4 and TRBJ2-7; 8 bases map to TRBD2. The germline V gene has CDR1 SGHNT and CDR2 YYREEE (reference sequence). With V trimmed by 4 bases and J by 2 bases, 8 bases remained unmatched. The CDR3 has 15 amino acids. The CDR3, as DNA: TGTGCCAGCAGCGAGGGGCGGGGGGACGCCTACGAGCAGTACTTC. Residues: CASSEGRGDAYEQYF.

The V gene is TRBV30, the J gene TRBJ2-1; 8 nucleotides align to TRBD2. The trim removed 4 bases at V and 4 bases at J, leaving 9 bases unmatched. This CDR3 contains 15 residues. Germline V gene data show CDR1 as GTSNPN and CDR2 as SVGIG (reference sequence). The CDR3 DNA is TGTGCCTGGATGGGGCTAGCGGGCCTATACAATGAGCAGTTCTTC. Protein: CAWMGLAGLYNEQFF.

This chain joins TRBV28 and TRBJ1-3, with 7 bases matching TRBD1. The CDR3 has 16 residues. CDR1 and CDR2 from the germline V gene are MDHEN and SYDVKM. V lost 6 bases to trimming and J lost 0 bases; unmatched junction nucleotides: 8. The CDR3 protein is CASSLGQFVSGNTIYF. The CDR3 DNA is TGTGCCAGCAGCCTGGGACAGTTCGTCTCTGGAAACACCATATATTTT.

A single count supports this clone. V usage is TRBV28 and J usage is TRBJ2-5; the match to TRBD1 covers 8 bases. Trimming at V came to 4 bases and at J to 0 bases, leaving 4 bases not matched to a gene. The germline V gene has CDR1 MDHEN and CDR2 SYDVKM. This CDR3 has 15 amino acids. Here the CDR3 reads CASSSGQDHQETQYF. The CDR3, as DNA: TGTGCCAGCAGTTCGGGACAGGACCACCAAGAGACCCAGTACTTC.

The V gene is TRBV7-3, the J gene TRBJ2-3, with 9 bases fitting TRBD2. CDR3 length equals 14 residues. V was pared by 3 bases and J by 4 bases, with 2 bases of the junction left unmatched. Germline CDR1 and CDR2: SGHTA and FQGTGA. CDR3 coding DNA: TGTGCCAGCAGCTTGGGCGGGAGGGCAGATACGCAGTATTTT. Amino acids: CASSLGGRADTQYF.

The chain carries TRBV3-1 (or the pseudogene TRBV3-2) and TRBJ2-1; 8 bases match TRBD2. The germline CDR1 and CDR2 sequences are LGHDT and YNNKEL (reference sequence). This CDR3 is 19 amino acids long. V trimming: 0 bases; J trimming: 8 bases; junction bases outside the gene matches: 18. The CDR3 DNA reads TGTGCCAGCAGCCAAGAAAGAGGGTCCCGCCGGACTAGCAAACATGAGCAGTTCTTC. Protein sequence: CASSQERGSRRTSKHEQFF.

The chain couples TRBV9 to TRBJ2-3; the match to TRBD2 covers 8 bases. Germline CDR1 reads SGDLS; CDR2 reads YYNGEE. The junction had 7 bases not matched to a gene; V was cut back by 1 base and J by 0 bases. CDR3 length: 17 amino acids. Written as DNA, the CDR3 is TGTGCCAGCAGCGTACCCAGCGGGAGTCCGAGCACAGATACGCAGTATTTT. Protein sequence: CASSVPSGSPSTDTQYF.